One sample yielded the 23 T cell receptor beta chains listed below, sequenced in a study of Ad26.COV2.S vaccination and SARS-CoV-2 variants. The treatment is: some 19 received Ad26.COV2.S at low or high dose, single or two shots; 5 received placebo; per-sample allocation not given. After the first vaccine or placebo injection, samples were drawn on day 63. The repertoire was sequenced with immunoSEQ multiplex PCR; TCRdb's copy has only in-frame clones and lacks some. The data contain about 280,000 clones, 87% of them singletons. Sequenced here: peripheral blood, sampled in a trial of Ad26.COV2.S vaccine versus placebo. These receptors were obtained from a person aged 18-65 years who received the Ad26.COV2.S COVID-19 vaccine or a placebo.

V is TRBV6-5 and J is TRBJ1-5; TRBD1 is a possible D gene (5 bases). This CDR3 spans 15 amino acids. Germline V CDR1 and CDR2: MNHEY, SVGAGI. V lost 7 bases, J lost 4 bases, and 17 bases lay in between. The CDR3: CASTLRDGGNQPQHF. Written as DNA, the CDR3 is TGTGCCAGCACCCTTCGGGATGGGGGAAATCAGCCCCAGCATTTT.

The chain employs TRBV7-2 and TRBJ1-1, with a tentative D call TRBD1 (5 bases). Germline loops: CDR1 SGHTA, CDR2 FQGNSA. There are 13 residues in the CDR3. V was clipped by 1 base and J by 9 bases, with 12 bases between them. The CDR3 loop is CASSLDRGEKAFF. DNA for the CDR3: TGTGCCAGCAGCTTAGACCGAGGGGAGAAAGCTTTCTTT.

V gene TRBV5-5 combines with J gene TRBJ1-2; D gene uncertain. From germline, CDR1 is SGHKS and CDR2 YYEKEE (reference sequence). The CDR3 runs 14 residues. The ends were cut back, 0 bases at V and 3 bases at J, with 9 bases in the middle. CDR3: CASSLVGEDYGYTF. DNA of the CDR3: TGTGCCAGCAGCTTGGTTGGGGAAGACTATGGCTACACCTTC.

V usage is TRBV30 and J usage is TRBJ1-5; D remains unclear. The CDR3 loop spans 14 amino acids. Trimming took 0 bases from V and 0 from J, leaving 6 bases between them. Germline V gives CDR1 GTSNPN, CDR2 SVGIG (reference sequence). The CDR3 DNA sequence: TGTGCCTGGAGTGTACTTTATAGCAATCAGCCCCAGCATTTT. Amino acid sequence: CAWSVLYSNQPQHF.

The V call is TRBV28, the J call TRBJ2-1; D possibly corresponds to TRBD1 (6 bases). From germline, CDR1 is MDHEN and CDR2 SYDVKM. The length of the CDR3 is 13 residues. Trimming shortened V by 6 bases and J by 1 base, and 7 bases separated the two germline ends. The CDR3 sequence is CASRGASYNEQFF. In DNA, the CDR3 is TGTGCCAGCAGGGGGGCTTCCTACAATGAGCAGTTCTTC.

Remarks on this clone: This same CDR3 is encoded by further DNA sequences in the sample. J is TRBJ2-7 and V is TRBV12-3 or TRBV12-4; the D gene could be TRBD1 or TRBD2 (5 bases each). The length of the CDR3 is 13 residues. The V end lost 3 bases, the J end lost 0 bases, and 6 bases lay between the germline ends. The CDR3 coding sequence is TGTGCCAGCAGTTTGGGGACCTCCTACGAGCAGTACTTC. Its protein is CASSLGTSYEQYF.

The rearrangement uses TRBV5-1 and TRBJ1-1; 7 positions agree with TRBD1. The CDR3 spans 12 residues. After removal of 4 bases from V and 7 bases from J, the junction contained 4 bases not matched to a gene. Germline V lookup: CDR1 SGHRS, CDR2 YFSETQ. CDR3 residues: CASSRDRYEAFF. The CDR3 DNA reads as TGCGCCAGCAGCAGGGACAGATATGAAGCTTTCTTT.

The genes are TRBV18 and TRBJ2-4; 7 bases are shared with TRBD1. Trimming took 0 bases from V and 4 from J; bases not matched to a gene: 0. CDR1 and CDR2 (germline): KGHSH, LQKENI. The CDR3 contains 14 residues. For the CDR3, the DNA is TGTGCCAGCTCACCACCGGGACAGAAAAACATTCAGTACTTC. Its translation: CASSPPGQKNIQYF. Looking up the rest from reference TRBV18 and TRBJ2-4 gives the full variable domain: NAGVMQNPRHLVRRRGQEARLRCSPMKGHSHVYWYRQLPEEGLKFMVYLQKENIIDESGMPKERFSAEFPKEGPSILRIQQVVRGDSAAYFCASSPPGQKNIQYFGAGTRLSVL.

J is TRBJ2-7 and V is TRBV5-8; D not resolved. CDR3 size: 13 residues. V lost 2 bases, J lost 5 bases, and 11 bases lay in between. Germline V gene data show CDR1 as SGHTS and CDR2 as YDEGEE. The CDR3 DNA reads TGTGCCAGCAGCTTAGGGTCTGACAACGAGCAGTACTTC. Translated, it gives CASSLGSDNEQYF.

The CDR3 coding sequence is TGTGCCAGCAGCGCCGACAGCAGCTATAATTCACCCCTCCACTTT. Protein product: CASSADSSYNSPLHF. The V gene is TRBV9, the J gene TRBJ1-6; D possibly corresponds to TRBD1 (5 bases). This CDR3 is 15 amino acids long. Per the germline V gene, CDR1 is SGDLS and CDR2 is YYNGEE. The V gene lost 3 bases and the J gene lost 3 bases, with 10 bases spanning the gap.

The chain uses TRBV6-2 or TRBV6-3 and TRBJ2-7, with TRBD2 identical over 10 bases. CDR3 length equals 14 residues. With 6 bases clipped from V and 7 bases from J, the junction kept 9 bases outside the gene matches. Germline-derived CDR1 and CDR2 are MNHEY and SVGEGT. This CDR3 is CASSVSGGAWEQYF. The CDR3 DNA is TGTGCCAGCAGCGTAAGCGGGGGGGCTTGGGAGCAGTACTTC.

The chain carries TRBV7-2 and TRBJ1-2; 8 positions agree with TRBD1. V trimming: 1 base; J trimming: 8 bases; junction bases outside the gene matches: 9. CDR3 length: 15 amino acids. From germline, CDR1 is SGHTA and CDR2 FQGNSA. The CDR3 here is CASSLGEDRVSGYTF. The CDR3 coding sequence is TGTGCCAGCAGCTTAGGCGAGGACAGGGTAAGCGGCTACACCTTC.

The genes are TRBV15 and TRBJ2-2, with 7 bases that match TRBD1. Unmatched junction bases numbered 5, after V lost 4 bases and J lost 3 bases. CDR3 length: 15 residues. Per the germline V gene, CDR1 is LNHNV and CDR2 is YYDKDF (reference sequence). CDR3 DNA: TGTGCCACCAGCATAGACAGGGTACACACCGGGGAGCTGTTTTTT. It codes for CATSIDRVHTGELFF.

As regards this clone: This specimen includes other DNA sequences encoding the same CDR3. The chain joins TRBV6-5 to TRBJ1-5; D gene unclear. Germline V gives CDR1 MNHEY, CDR2 SVGAGI. V was pared by 6 bases and J by 2 bases, with 8 bases between. The CDR3 runs to 13 residues. The chain's CDR3 is CASSRRRNQPQHF. DNA of the CDR3: TGTGCCAGCAGCCGCCGGCGCAATCAGCCCCAGCATTTT.

This clone showed up just once. The gene calls are TRBV11-2 and TRBJ2-1; 7 positions agree with TRBD2. Germline V gene lookup returns CDR1 SGHAT and CDR2 FQNNGV. V lost 5 bases and J lost 7; bases outside the gene matches: 17. This CDR3 region has 17 residues. The CDR3 DNA follows: TGTGCCAGCAGCCCCAACATACTAGCGAGGCCTCGAAATGAGCAGTTCTTC. Translation gives CASSPNILARPRNEQFF.

This chain connects TRBV19 to TRBJ1-2; D is possibly TRBD1 (5 bases). Per germline, CDR1 LNHDA and CDR2 SQIVND (reference sequence). V was trimmed by 3 bases and J by 6 bases, leaving 11 bases between them. This CDR3 is built from 13 residues. The chain's CDR3 is CASSIKGVHGYTF. CDR3 sequence (DNA): TGTGCCAGTAGTATTAAAGGGGTCCATGGCTACACCTTC.

The chain joins TRBV27 to TRBJ1-2; unclear D gene. The V gene's germline CDR1 is MNHEY and CDR2 SMNVEV (reference sequence). Trimming shortened V by 3 bases and J by 2 bases, and 19 bases separated the two germline ends. This CDR3 has 17 amino acids. The CDR3 sequence is CASSFMDGHGRNYGYTF. As DNA, the CDR3 is TGTGCCAGCAGTTTTATGGATGGGCATGGGAGGAACTATGGCTACACCTTC.

The V gene is TRBV4-1, the J gene TRBJ1-2, with D tentatively TRBD1 (5 bases). Germline V gene sequence: CDR1 MGHRA, CDR2 YSYEKL. This CDR3 region has 13 residues. V was cut by 1 base and J by 4 bases, with 7 bases left in between. The CDR3 here is CASSQGDGYGYTF. For the CDR3, the DNA is TGCGCCAGCAGCCAAGGGGACGGCTATGGCTACACCTTC.

This clone occurred once. The rearrangement joins TRBV27 to TRBJ2-1; maybe TRBD1 (6 bases). There are 14 residues in the CDR3. Trimming removed 3 bases at V and 1 base at J, with 7 bases between. Germline CDR1 is MNHEY and CDR2 is SMNVEV (reference sequence). DNA for the CDR3: TGTGCCAGCAGTTTCGGACAGTCCTACAATGAGCAGTTCTTC. Its protein product is CASSFGQSYNEQFF.

The chain uses TRBV9 and TRBJ2-7, with D possibly TRBD2 on 6 matching bases. The CDR3 spans 12 residues. Germline values: CDR1 SGDLS, CDR2 YYNGEE. Trimming left V 3 bases short and J 8 bases short, with 12 bases between. CDR3 sequence reads: CASSGNGGQQYF. In DNA, the CDR3 is TGTGCCAGCAGCGGCAACGGGGGACAGCAGTACTTC.

This chain joins TRBV5-1 and TRBJ2-3; 15 bases map to TRBD2. Germline lookup yields CDR1 SGHRS and CDR2 YFSETQ. With V trimmed by 8 bases and J by 4 bases, 5 bases remained unmatched. This CDR3 spans 15 amino acids. CDR3 sequence (DNA): TGCGCCAGTGGACTAGCGGGAGGGCGGTCAGATACGCAGTATTTT. Encoded protein: CASGLAGGRSDTQYF.

J is TRBJ1-4 and V is TRBV7-9, with TRBD1 matching 10 bases. The CDR3 totals 17 residues. Losses at the gene ends were 1 base for V and 6 bases for J; bases not matched to a gene: 8. Looked up from germline, CDR1 is SEHNR and CDR2 is FQNEAQ (reference sequence). The CDR3 loop is CASSLEGLGQGYEKLFF. Written as DNA, the CDR3 is TGTGCCAGCAGCTTAGAGGGGCTGGGACAGGGGTATGAAAAACTGTTTTTT.

V is TRBV7-3 and J is TRBJ2-7, with TRBD1 matching over 8 bases. The trim removed 2 bases at V and 6 bases at J, leaving 3 bases unmatched. CDR3 size: 13 residues. Germline loops: CDR1 SGHTA, CDR2 FQGTGA. The DNA for the CDR3 is TGTGCCAGCAGCTTAGAGACAGGGGTCGAGCAGTACTTC. Translation: CASSLETGVEQYF. Complete variable domain (other parts from reference TRBV7-3 and TRBJ2-7): GAGVSQTPSNKVTEKGKYVELRCDPISGHTALYWYRQSLGQGPEFLIYFQGTGAADDSGLPNDRFFAVRPEGSVSTLKIQRTERGDSAVYLCASSLETGVEQYFGPGTRLTVT.